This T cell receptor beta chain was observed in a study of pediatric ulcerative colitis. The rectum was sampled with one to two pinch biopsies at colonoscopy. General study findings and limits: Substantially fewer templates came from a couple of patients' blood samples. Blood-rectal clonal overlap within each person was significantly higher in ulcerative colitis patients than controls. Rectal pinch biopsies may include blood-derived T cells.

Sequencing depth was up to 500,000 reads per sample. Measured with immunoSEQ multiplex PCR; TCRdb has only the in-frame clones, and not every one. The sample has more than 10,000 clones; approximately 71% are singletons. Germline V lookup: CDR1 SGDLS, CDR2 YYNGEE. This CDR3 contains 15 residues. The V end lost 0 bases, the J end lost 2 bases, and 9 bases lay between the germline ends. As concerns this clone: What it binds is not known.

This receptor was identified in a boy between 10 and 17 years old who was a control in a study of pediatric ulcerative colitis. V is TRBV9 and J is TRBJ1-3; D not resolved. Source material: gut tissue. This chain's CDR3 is CASSVGPGTGNTIYF. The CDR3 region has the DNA TGTGCCAGCAGCGTAGGGCCGGGGACTGGAAACACCATATATTTT.